Each of the 5 T cell receptor beta chains below was sequenced from the same sample in a study of cytomegalovirus exposure and HLA in healthy donors. Primers: 60 Vbeta forward and 13 Jbeta reverse. Here immunoSEQ multiplex PCR was the method, and the copy in TCRdb shows in-frame clones only, minus some. The top ten hold about 3.5% of the sample, which has around 99,000 clones, over 75% seen once. Material for sequencing was PBMCs. The receptors were gathered from a man aged 40-49 years in good health and CMV-seronegative.

This clone showed up just once. V and J are TRBV30 and TRBJ1-2; D call uncertain. Trimming shortened V by 0 bases and J by 5 bases, and 7 bases separated the two germline ends. The CDR3 covers 12 residues. In germline, CDR1 is GTSNPN, CDR2 SVGIG (reference sequence). The CDR3 DNA follows: TGTGCCTGGAGTGTAGCCGGTTATGGCTACACCTTC. Encoded protein: CAWSVAGYGYTF.

The J gene is TRBJ2-7, the V gene TRBV27; TRBD1 matches at 10 bases. J gave up 2 bases and V 6 bases, and 7 bases lay outside the gene matches. The CDR3 length is 15 residues. Germline V CDR1 and CDR2: MNHEY, SMNVEV (reference sequence). CDR3 nucleotides: TGTGCCAGCAGGTTCGGCGGACAGGGGGCCTACGAGCAGTACTTC. Translation: CASRFGGQGAYEQYF.

The chain has TRBV28 and TRBJ1-2, with D perhaps TRBD1 (5 bases). Germline values: CDR1 MDHEN, CDR2 SYDVKM. With 3 bases removed from V and 4 bases from J, the gap between germline ends came to 6 bases. CDR3 length equals 12 residues. CDR3 coding DNA: TGTGCCAGCAGTTTGCAGGGCTATGGCTACACCTTC. It codes for CASSLQGYGYTF.

The CDR3 coding sequence is TGTGCCAGCAGCGGGACAGGGGATTGGAATGAGCAGTTCTTC. It translates to CASSGTGDWNEQFF. The chain is built from TRBV5-4 and TRBJ2-1, with TRBD1 matching 10 bases. With V trimmed by 4 bases and J by 7 bases, 5 bases remained unmatched. The germline CDR1 and CDR2 sequences are SGHNT and YYREEE (reference sequence). The CDR3 is made up of 14 amino acids.

This clone has a handful of counts. The chain carries TRBV7-9 and TRBJ1-1, with D tentatively TRBD1 (5 bases). This CDR3 has 14 amino acids. V was clipped by 4 bases and J by 4 bases, with 13 bases between them. Looked up from germline, CDR1 is SEHNR and CDR2 is FQNEAQ (reference sequence). The CDR3 DNA reads as TGTGCCAGCAGCTCAGGGTTCGTTATCACTGAAGCTTTCTTT. This sequence encodes CASSSGFVITEAFF.